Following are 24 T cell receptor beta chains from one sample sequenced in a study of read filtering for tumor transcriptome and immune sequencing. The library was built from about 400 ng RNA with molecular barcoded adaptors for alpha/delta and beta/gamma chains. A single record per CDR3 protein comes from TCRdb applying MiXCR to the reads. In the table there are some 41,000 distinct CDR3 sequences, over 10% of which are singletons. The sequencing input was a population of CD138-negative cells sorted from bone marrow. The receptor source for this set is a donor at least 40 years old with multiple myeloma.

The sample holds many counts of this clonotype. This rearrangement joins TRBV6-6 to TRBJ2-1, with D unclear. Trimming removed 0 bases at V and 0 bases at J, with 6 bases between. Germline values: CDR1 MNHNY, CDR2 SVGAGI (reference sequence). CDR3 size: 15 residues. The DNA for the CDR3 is TGTGCCAGCAGTTACTCAGCCAGCTCCTACAATGAGCAGTTCTTC. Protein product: CASSYSASSYNEQFF.

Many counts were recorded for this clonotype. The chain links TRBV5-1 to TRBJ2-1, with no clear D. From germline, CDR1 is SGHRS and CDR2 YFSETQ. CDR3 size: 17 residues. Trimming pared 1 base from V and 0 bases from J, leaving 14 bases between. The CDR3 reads CASSLSLQRSSYNEQFF. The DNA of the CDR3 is TGCGCCAGCAGCTTGTCATTGCAGAGGAGCTCCTACAATGAGCAGTTCTTC.

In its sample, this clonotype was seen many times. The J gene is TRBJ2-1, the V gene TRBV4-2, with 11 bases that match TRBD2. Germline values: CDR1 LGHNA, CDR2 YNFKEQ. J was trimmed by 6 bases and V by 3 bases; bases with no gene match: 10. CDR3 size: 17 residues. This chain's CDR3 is CASSQGTGTSGSNEQFF. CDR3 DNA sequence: TGTGCCAGCAGCCAGGGGACCGGGACTAGCGGATCCAATGAGCAGTTCTTC.

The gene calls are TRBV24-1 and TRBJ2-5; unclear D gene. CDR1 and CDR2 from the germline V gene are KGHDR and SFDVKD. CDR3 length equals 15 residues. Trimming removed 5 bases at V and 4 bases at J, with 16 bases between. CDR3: CATSARLGPRETQYF. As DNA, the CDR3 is TGTGCCACCAGTGCCCGGCTCGGGCCACGAGAGACCCAGTACTTC.

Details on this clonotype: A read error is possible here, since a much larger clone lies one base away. The DNA of the CDR3 is TGCGCCAGCAGCCAAAACTTAGACTACGAGCAGTACTTC. Amino acids: CASSQNLDYEQYF. The chain has TRBV4-3 and TRBJ2-7; D is undetermined. CDR3 size: 13 residues. The germline V gene has CDR1 LGHNA and CDR2 YSLEER. V was clipped by 2 bases and J by 3 bases, with 8 bases between them.

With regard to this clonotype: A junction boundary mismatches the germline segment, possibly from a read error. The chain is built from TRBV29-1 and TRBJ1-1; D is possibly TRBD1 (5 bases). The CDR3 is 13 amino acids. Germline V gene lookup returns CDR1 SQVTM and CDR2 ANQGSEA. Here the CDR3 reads CSVAGGFNTEAFF. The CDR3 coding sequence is TGCAGCGTTGCTGGGGGTTTCAACACTGAGGCTTTCTTT. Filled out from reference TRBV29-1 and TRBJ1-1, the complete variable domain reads SAVISQKPSRDICQRGTSLTIQCQVDSQVTMMFWYRQQPGQSLTLIATANQGSEATYESGFVIDKFPISRPNLTFSTLTVSNMSPEDSSIYLCSVAGGFNTEAFFGQGTRLTVV.

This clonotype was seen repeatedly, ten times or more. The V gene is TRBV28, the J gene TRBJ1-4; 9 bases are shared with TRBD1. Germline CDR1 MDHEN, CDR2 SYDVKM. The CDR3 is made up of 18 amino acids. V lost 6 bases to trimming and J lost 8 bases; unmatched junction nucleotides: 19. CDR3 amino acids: CASSLLGTGITLEEKLFF. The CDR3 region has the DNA TGTGCCAGCAGCCTTCTGGGGACAGGGATAACGTTGGAGGAAAAACTGTTTTTT.

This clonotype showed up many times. CDR3 loop: CASSGQGVGQPQHF. The CDR3 DNA reads as TGTGCCAGCAGCGGGCAGGGTGTGGGTCAGCCCCAGCATTTT. The chain uses TRBV7-6 and TRBJ1-5; tentatively, D is TRBD1 (5 bases). This CDR3 region has 14 residues. Trimming pared 5 bases from V and 6 bases from J, leaving 14 bases between. Germline CDR1 is SGHVS and CDR2 is FNYEAQ.

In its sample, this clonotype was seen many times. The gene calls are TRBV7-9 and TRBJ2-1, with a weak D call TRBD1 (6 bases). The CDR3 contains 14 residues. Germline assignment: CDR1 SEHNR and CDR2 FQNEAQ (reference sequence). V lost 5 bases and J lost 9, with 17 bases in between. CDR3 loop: CASSPNPSRGEQFF. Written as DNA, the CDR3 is TGTGCCAGCAGCCCCAACCCTAGCAGGGGTGAGCAGTTCTTC.

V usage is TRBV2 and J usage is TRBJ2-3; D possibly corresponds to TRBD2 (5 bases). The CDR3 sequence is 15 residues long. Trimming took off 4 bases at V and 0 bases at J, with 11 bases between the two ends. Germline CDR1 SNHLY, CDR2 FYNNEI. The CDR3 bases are TGTGCCAGCAGTGGGCGGGCCTCTAGCACAGATACGCAGTATTTT. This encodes CASSGRASSTDTQYF.

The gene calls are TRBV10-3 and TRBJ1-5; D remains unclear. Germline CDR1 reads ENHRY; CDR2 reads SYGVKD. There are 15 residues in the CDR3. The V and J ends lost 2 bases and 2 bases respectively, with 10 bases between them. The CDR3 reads CAISEDEWGNQPQHF. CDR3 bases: TGTGCCATCAGTGAGGATGAGTGGGGCAATCAGCCCCAGCATTTT.

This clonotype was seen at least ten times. CDR3 residues: CASSGDGGLLAGANVLTF. Written as DNA, the CDR3 is TGTGCCAGCAGTGGGGACGGGGGACTACTCGCTGGGGCCAACGTCCTGACTTTC. The chain employs TRBV27 and TRBJ2-6; TRBD2 matches at 7 bases. This CDR3 comprises 18 residues. Trimming at V came to 5 bases and at J to 2 bases, leaving 12 bases not matched to a gene. Germline V lookup: CDR1 MNHEY, CDR2 SMNVEV (reference sequence).

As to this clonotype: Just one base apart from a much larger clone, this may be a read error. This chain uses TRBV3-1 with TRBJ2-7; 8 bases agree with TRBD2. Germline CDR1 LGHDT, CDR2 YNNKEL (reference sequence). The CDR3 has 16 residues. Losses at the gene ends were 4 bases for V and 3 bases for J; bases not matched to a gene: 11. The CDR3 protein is CASSRDLVSGIYEQYF. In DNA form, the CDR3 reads TGTGCCAGCAGCCGAGATCTCGTTAGCGGGATCTACGAGCAGTACTTC.

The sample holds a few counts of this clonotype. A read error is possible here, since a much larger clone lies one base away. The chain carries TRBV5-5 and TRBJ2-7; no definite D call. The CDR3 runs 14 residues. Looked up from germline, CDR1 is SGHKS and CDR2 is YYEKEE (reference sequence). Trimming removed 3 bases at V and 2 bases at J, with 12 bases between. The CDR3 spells CASSSAAETYEQYF. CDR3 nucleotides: TGTGCCAGCAGCTCGGCGGCAGAGACCTACGAGCAGTACTTC.

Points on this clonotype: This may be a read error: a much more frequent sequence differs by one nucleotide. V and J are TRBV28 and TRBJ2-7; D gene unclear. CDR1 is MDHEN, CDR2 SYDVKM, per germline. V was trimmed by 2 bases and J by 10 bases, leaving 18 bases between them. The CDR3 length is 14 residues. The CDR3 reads CASSLTRIPPIQYF. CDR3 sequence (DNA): TGTGCCAGCAGTTTAACGCGGATACCTCCAATTCAGTACTTC.

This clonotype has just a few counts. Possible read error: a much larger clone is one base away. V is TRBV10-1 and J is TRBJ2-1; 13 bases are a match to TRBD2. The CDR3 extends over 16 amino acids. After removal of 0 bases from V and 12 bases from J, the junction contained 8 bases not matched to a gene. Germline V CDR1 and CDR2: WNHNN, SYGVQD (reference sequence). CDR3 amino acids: CASSESGLAGTDGQFF. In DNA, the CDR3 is TGCGCCAGCAGTGAGTCGGGACTAGCGGGAACCGATGGGCAGTTCTTC.

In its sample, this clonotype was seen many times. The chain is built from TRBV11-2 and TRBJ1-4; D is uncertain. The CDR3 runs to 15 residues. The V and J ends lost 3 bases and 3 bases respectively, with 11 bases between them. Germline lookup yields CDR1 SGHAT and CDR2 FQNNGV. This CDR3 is CASSFSPLANEKLFF. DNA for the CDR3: TGTGCCAGCAGCTTCTCGCCCTTGGCTAATGAAAAACTGTTTTTT.

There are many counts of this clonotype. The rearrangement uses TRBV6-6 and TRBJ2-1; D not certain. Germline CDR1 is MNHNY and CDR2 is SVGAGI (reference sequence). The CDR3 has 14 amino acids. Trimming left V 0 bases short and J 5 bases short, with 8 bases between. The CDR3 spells CASSYSSRNNEQFF. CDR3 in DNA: TGTGCCAGCAGTTACTCGAGCAGAAACAATGAGCAGTTCTTC.

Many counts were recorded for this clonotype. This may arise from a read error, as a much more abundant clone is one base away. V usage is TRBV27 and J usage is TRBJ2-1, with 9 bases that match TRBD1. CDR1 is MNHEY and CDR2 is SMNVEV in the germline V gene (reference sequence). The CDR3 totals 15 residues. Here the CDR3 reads CASSTAGQGSNGQFF. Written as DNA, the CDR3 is TGTGCCAGCTCCACCGCGGGACAGGGATCCAATGGGCAGTTCTTC.

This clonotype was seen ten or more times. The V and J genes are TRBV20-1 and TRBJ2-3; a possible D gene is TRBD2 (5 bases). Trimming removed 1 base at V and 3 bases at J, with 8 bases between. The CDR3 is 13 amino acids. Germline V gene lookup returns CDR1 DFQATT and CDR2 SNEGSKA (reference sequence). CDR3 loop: CSARVPGTDTQYF. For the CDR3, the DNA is TGCAGTGCTAGAGTGCCGGGAACAGATACGCAGTATTTT.

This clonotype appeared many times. Written as DNA, the CDR3 is TGTGCCAGCAGCTGGCTGTCAGCGAACACTGAAGCTTTCTTT. Translated: CASSWLSANTEAFF. V usage is TRBV7-8 and J usage is TRBJ1-1; unclear D gene. Between the trimmed V and J ends, which lost 4 bases and 1 base, there was a span of 10 bases. Germline values: CDR1 SGHVS, CDR2 FQNEAQ. CDR3 length equals 14 residues. Filled out from reference TRBV7-8 and TRBJ1-1, the complete variable domain reads GAGVSQSPRYKVAKRGQDVALRCDPISGHVSLFWYQQALGQGPEFLTYFQNEAQLDKSGLPSDRFFAERPEGSVSTLKIQRTQQEDSAVYLCASSWLSANTEAFFGQGTRLTVV.

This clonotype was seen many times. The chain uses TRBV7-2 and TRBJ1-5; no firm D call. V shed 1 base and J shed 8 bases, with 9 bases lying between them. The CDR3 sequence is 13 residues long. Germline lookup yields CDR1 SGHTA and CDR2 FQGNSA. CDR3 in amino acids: CASSLVREEPQHF. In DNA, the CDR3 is TGTGCCAGCAGCTTAGTGAGGGAGGAGCCCCAGCATTTT.

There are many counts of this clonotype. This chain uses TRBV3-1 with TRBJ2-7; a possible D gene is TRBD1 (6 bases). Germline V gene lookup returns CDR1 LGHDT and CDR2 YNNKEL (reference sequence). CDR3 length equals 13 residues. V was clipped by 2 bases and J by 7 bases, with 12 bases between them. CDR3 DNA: TGTGCCAGCAGCCAACTCTACCAGGGGGAGCAGTACTTC. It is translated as CASSQLYQGEQYF.

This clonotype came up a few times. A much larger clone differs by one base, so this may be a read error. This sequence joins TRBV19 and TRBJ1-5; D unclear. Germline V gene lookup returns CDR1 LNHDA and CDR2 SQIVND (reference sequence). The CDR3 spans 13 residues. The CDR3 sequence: CVSSIDRDQPQHF. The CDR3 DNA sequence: TGTGTCAGTAGTATTGACCGAGATCAGCCCCAGCATTTT.